These 28 T cell receptor beta chains share one sample of origin, sequenced in a study of shared clonotypes between healthy human individuals. Sequenced by immunoSEQ multiplex PCR; TCRdb stores in-frame clones only, minus some. The sample records 300,000 or so clones, approximately 79% being singletons. Sequencing was done on a sample of memory CD4+ T cells sorted from blood. Subset reported: CD45RA-negative fraction. The receptors stem from a man aged 30 to 39 in good health.

The chain couples TRBV30 to TRBJ2-1, with 10 bases matching TRBD2. The V segment lost 4 bases and the J segment 6 bases; nucleotides outside the gene matches: 12. The CDR3 consists of 16 residues. Germline V gene lookup returns CDR1 GTSNPN and CDR2 SVGIG (reference sequence). CDR3 DNA: TGTGCCTGGACTAGCGGGAGTGACTTGCTAGGCAATGAGCAGTTCTTC. It specifies CAWTSGSDLLGNEQFF.

The chain is built from TRBV7-9 and TRBJ2-1; 7 nucleotides align to TRBD2. The CDR3 has 17 residues. Germline V gives CDR1 SEHNR, CDR2 FQNEAQ (reference sequence). V shed 2 bases, J shed 7 bases, and the junction held 14 bases outside the gene matches. In DNA, the CDR3 is TGTGCCAGCAGCTTAAATAGCGGGTTCGAAGGGGTGAATGAGCAGTTCTTC. It translates to CASSLNSGFEGVNEQFF. Variable domain in full (rest from reference TRBV7-9 and TRBJ2-1): DTGVSQNPRHKITKRGQNVTFRCDPISEHNRLYWYRQTLGQGPEFLTYFQNEAQLEKSRLLSDRFSAERPKGSFSTLEIQRTEQGDSAMYLCASSLNSGFEGVNEQFFGPGTRLTVL.

This clone was found once. Given a much more abundant clone one base away, this may be a read error. The chain is built from TRBV2 and TRBJ2-1, with unresolved D. Germline values: CDR1 SNHLY, CDR2 FYNNEI. V lost 5 bases and J 5 bases, leaving 4 bases between the germline ends. The CDR3 contains 11 residues. CDR3 amino acids: CASSFDNEQFF. The CDR3 DNA is TGTGCCAGCAGTTTCGACAATGAGCAGTTCTTC.

Only a few counts were recorded for this clone. This sequence joins TRBV27 and TRBJ2-5, with 7 bases lining up with TRBD1. V shed 5 bases, J shed 5 bases, and the junction held 8 bases outside the gene matches. This CDR3 has 14 residues. Per germline, CDR1 MNHEY and CDR2 SMNVEV (reference sequence). The CDR3 protein is CASSARQGRETQYF. The CDR3, as DNA: TGTGCCAGCAGTGCTCGACAGGGTCGGGAGACCCAGTACTTC.

The chain combines TRBV5-1 with TRBJ2-2, with TRBD1 identical over 11 bases. The CDR3 has 16 amino acids. Germline CDR1 SGHRS, CDR2 YFSETQ. After removal of 2 bases from V and 1 base from J, the junction contained 1 base not matched to a gene. As DNA, the CDR3 is TGCGCCAGCAGCTTAGGGACAGGGGGGAACACCGGGGAGCTGTTTTTT. This translates into CASSLGTGGNTGELFF.

The chain has TRBV7-8 and TRBJ2-5, with 12 positions matching TRBD2. CDR1 and CDR2 from the germline V gene are SGHVS and FQNEAQ. The CDR3 has 19 amino acids. The V segment lost 2 bases and the J segment 5 bases; nucleotides outside the gene matches: 15. CDR3 sequence: CASSLMRLAGVARGETQYF. Written as DNA, the CDR3 is TGTGCCAGCAGCTTAATGAGACTAGCGGGAGTTGCCCGGGGGGAGACCCAGTACTTC.

The rearrangement links TRBV5-1 to TRBJ2-5; maybe TRBD1 (7 bases). The CDR3 contains 13 residues. V lost 5 bases and J lost 4, with 12 bases in between. Germline V gene lookup returns CDR1 SGHRS and CDR2 YFSETQ. The CDR3 DNA reads as TGCGCCAGCAGGCCAGGGGGAGGAGAGACCCAGTACTTC. Translated, it gives CASRPGGGETQYF.

This clone came up a few times. The chain is built from TRBV7-9 and TRBJ1-2; 9 bases line up with TRBD1. The junction had 6 bases not matched to a gene; V was cut back by 3 bases and J by 4 bases. Germline-derived CDR1 and CDR2 are SEHNR and FQNEAQ (reference sequence). CDR3 size: 15 residues. The CDR3 coding sequence is TGTGCCAGCAGCTTGTCGGGACAGGGCGGCTATGGCTACACCTTC. It codes for CASSLSGQGGYGYTF.

This chain connects TRBV18 to TRBJ1-4; D is unclear. This CDR3 contains 15 residues. The V gene's germline CDR1 is KGHSH and CDR2 LQKENI. The V gene lost 8 bases and the J gene lost 0 bases, with 13 bases spanning the gap. The DNA of the CDR3 is TGTGCCAGCCGACAAGGAATTTCAACTAATGAAAAACTGTTTTTT. It specifies CASRQGISTNEKLFF.

The chain combines TRBV9 with TRBJ2-1; 10 bases align to TRBD2. CDR3 size: 17 residues. The ends lost 0 bases at V and 7 bases at J; junction bases unmatched: 10. Per the germline V gene, CDR1 is SGDLS and CDR2 is YYNGEE. The CDR3 DNA reads TGTGCCAGCAGCGTAGACCCAACTAGCGGGATGATGAATGAGCAGTTCTTC. Its translation is CASSVDPTSGMMNEQFF.

The V call is TRBV27, the J call TRBJ1-2, with 7 bases aligning to TRBD1. The germline CDR1 and CDR2 sequences are MNHEY and SMNVEV (reference sequence). J was trimmed by 8 bases and V by 8 bases; bases with no gene match: 14. CDR3 length equals 14 residues. CDR3 DNA sequence: TGTGCCAGCGATATGAAAGGGGGCCGCGGGGGCTACACCTTC. Translated: CASDMKGGRGGYTF.

The CDR3 protein is CASSWSGTGLYEQYF. The CDR3 nucleotides read TGTGCCAGCAGTTGGTCCGGGACAGGGCTCTACGAGCAGTACTTC. V gene TRBV28 combines with J gene TRBJ2-7; 9 nucleotides agree with TRBD1. Germline V gives CDR1 MDHEN, CDR2 SYDVKM. Losses at the gene ends were 4 bases for V and 3 bases for J; bases not matched to a gene: 7. CDR3 length: 15 amino acids. Together with reference TRBV28 and TRBJ2-7, the CDR3 gives the full variable domain: DVKVTQSSRYLVKRTGEKVFLECVQDMDHENMFWYRQDPGLGLRLIYFSYDVKMKEKGDIPEGYSVSREKKERFSLILESASTNQTSMYLCASSWSGTGLYEQYFGPGTRLTVT.

The rearrangement uses TRBV7-8 and TRBJ2-7; the D is unclear. CDR1 and CDR2 from the germline V gene are SGHVS and FQNEAQ. V was pared by 4 bases and J by 6 bases, with 19 bases between. The CDR3 covers 15 residues. CDR3 coding DNA: TGTGCCAGCAGCTCCTCTGGGTCTCACTACGGCGAGCAGTACTTC. It encodes CASSSSGSHYGEQYF.

As DNA, the CDR3 is TGTGCCAGCAGCCGAGGCACAGGGACAGGGGGCCAAGAGACCCAGTACTTC. The encoded protein is CASSRGTGTGGQETQYF. V gene TRBV9 combines with J gene TRBJ2-5; TRBD1 matches 11 bases. CDR3 length: 17 amino acids. Trimming at V came to 4 bases and at J to 1 base, leaving 9 bases not matched to a gene. Germline CDR1 reads SGDLS; CDR2 reads YYNGEE.

The genes are TRBV7-2 and TRBJ1-1; TRBD1 is a possible D gene (6 bases). Trimming stripped 3 bases from V and 4 bases from J, with 12 bases between. CDR3 length: 14 residues. Germline assignment: CDR1 SGHTA and CDR2 FQGNSA. CDR3 sequence: CASSFQGWRTEAFF. The CDR3 nucleotides are TGTGCCAGCAGCTTTCAGGGGTGGCGCACTGAAGCTTTCTTT.

This clone was recorded many times. The rearrangement joins TRBV7-2 to TRBJ2-5, with TRBD2 matching over 12 bases. The J segment lost 7 bases and the V segment lost 5 bases, leaving 5 bases of the junction unmatched. The CDR3 contains 14 residues. CDR1 and CDR2 from the germline V gene are SGHTA and FQGNSA. The chain's CDR3 is CASSPGLAGRTQYF. The CDR3 DNA sequence: TGTGCCAGCAGCCCTGGACTAGCGGGAAGGACCCAGTACTTC.

The chain uses TRBV27 and TRBJ1-1; TRBD1 matches 7 bases. CDR1 and CDR2 from the germline V gene are MNHEY and SMNVEV (reference sequence). V was pared by 6 bases and J by 11 bases, with 9 bases of the junction left unmatched. There are 12 residues in the CDR3. Written as DNA, the CDR3 is TGTGCCAGCAGGGGAGACAGGGCCGCGGCTTTCTTT. Translation gives CASRGDRAAAFF.

This clone was observed a single time. The V gene is TRBV10-3, the J gene TRBJ2-7; D not certain. V was cut by 3 bases and J by 7 bases, with 16 bases left in between. This CDR3 comprises 14 residues. The germline V gene encodes CDR1 ENHRY and CDR2 SYGVKD. CDR3 region: CAISDSNGLGEQYF. The CDR3 DNA follows: TGTGCCATCAGTGATAGTAACGGGTTGGGGGAGCAGTACTTC.

The chain joins TRBV4-2 to TRBJ2-7, with 13 bases fitting TRBD2. Germline-derived CDR1 and CDR2 are LGHNA and YNFKEQ. The CDR3 has 16 amino acids. Trimming at V came to 1 base and at J to 6 bases, leaving 6 bases not matched to a gene. The chain's CDR3 is CASSQVSGTSGTEQYF. The CDR3 DNA follows: TGTGCCAGCAGCCAAGTCTCCGGGACTAGCGGGACCGAGCAGTACTTC.

V gene TRBV30 combines with J gene TRBJ1-2; 8 bases map to TRBD1. The length of the CDR3 is 12 residues. The V gene's germline CDR1 is GTSNPN and CDR2 SVGIG (reference sequence). The ends lost 3 bases at V and 4 bases at J; junction bases unmatched: 1. CDR3 residues: CAWSTGGYGYTF. In DNA, the CDR3 is TGTGCCTGGAGCACAGGGGGCTATGGCTACACCTTC.

This clone was seen only a few times. This chain joins TRBV27 and TRBJ2-7, with D perhaps TRBD2 (5 bases). Germline CDR1 reads MNHEY; CDR2 reads SMNVEV (reference sequence). The CDR3 extends over 16 amino acids. The V gene lost 3 bases and the J gene lost 0 bases, with 15 bases spanning the gap. The CDR3 spells CASSFTGVPSSYEQYF. For the CDR3, the DNA is TGTGCCAGCAGTTTTACCGGGGTCCCCAGCTCCTACGAGCAGTACTTC.

V gene TRBV18 combines with J gene TRBJ2-2; unclear D gene. Trimming pared 2 bases from V and 6 bases from J, leaving 10 bases between. CDR1 and CDR2 from the germline V gene are KGHSH and LQKENI. CDR3 length equals 14 residues. Here the CDR3 reads CASSPNSIAGELFF. The CDR3, as DNA: TGTGCCAGCTCACCAAATAGTATCGCCGGGGAGCTGTTTTTT.

This clone was found once. The chain recombines TRBV7-8 with TRBJ2-1, with D perhaps TRBD1 (5 bases). The V gene's germline CDR1 is SGHVS and CDR2 FQNEAQ. The V end was cut by 2 bases, the J end by 2 bases, with 10 bases between. The CDR3 sequence is 15 residues long. The CDR3 region has the DNA TGTGCCAGCAGCTTACTGACAGTTACCTACAATGAGCAGTTCTTC. Its translation is CASSLLTVTYNEQFF.

The chain links TRBV5-1 to TRBJ2-7; 7 nucleotides align to TRBD1. The V segment lost 4 bases and the J segment 5 bases; nucleotides outside the gene matches: 12. This CDR3 is 15 amino acids long. Germline lookup yields CDR1 SGHRS and CDR2 YFSETQ. The CDR3 DNA reads as TGCGCCAGCAGCCTGACGACAGGGAAGGTGGACGAGCAGTACTTC. This sequence encodes CASSLTTGKVDEQYF. Complete variable domain (other parts from reference TRBV5-1 and TRBJ2-7): KAGVTQTPRYLIKTRGQQVTLSCSPISGHRSVSWYQQTPGQGLQFLFEYFSETQRNKGNFPGRFSGRQFSNSRSEMNVSTLELGDSALYLCASSLTTGKVDEQYFGPGTRLTVT.

This clone was counted many times. This sequence joins TRBV28 and TRBJ2-7; 10 bases are shared with TRBD2. V was clipped by 6 bases and J by 3 bases; unmatched bases: 8. Germline CDR1 is MDHEN and CDR2 is SYDVKM. The CDR3 length is 15 residues. The CDR3 bases are TGTGCCAGCAGGGGATTAGGACTAGCGGACTACGAGCAGTACTTC. Translating it yields CASRGLGLADYEQYF.

The rearrangement links TRBV9 to TRBJ2-5; 14 nucleotides agree with TRBD2. With V trimmed by 4 bases and J by 5 bases, 4 bases remained unmatched. This CDR3 is 15 amino acids long. Germline CDR1 and CDR2: SGDLS and YYNGEE. CDR3 nucleotides: TGTGCCAGCAGCATCGGACTAGCGGGAGGCGAGACCCAGTACTTC. Translated: CASSIGLAGGETQYF.

J is TRBJ2-1 and V is TRBV7-2, with D maybe TRBD2 (5 bases). The CDR3 loop spans 16 amino acids. V lost 3 bases and J lost 0, with 12 bases in between. CDR1 SGHTA and CDR2 FQGNSA come from the germline V gene. CDR3 DNA sequence: TGTGCCAGCAGCTTTGGAGGTCCCGCCTCCTACAATGAGCAGTTCTTC. Translated: CASSFGGPASYNEQFF.

The chain couples TRBV15 to TRBJ2-1, with D maybe TRBD2 (5 bases). The ends were cut back, 0 bases at V and 9 bases at J, with 12 bases in the middle. Germline V lookup: CDR1 LNHNV, CDR2 YYDKDF (reference sequence). The length of the CDR3 is 14 residues. As DNA, the CDR3 is TGTGCCACCAGCAGAGATCGATTAGGAGGTGAGCAGTTCTTC. Translated: CATSRDRLGGEQFF.